This is a list of T cell receptor beta chains from one sample in a study of regulatory T cells in long-lasting Graves disease. MiXCR, run by TCRdb on the multiplex PCR reads, gives a single entry per CDR3 protein. The sample gives 350,000 to 400,000 distinct CDR3 sequences, about a sixth of which show up once; 20% to 25% is in the top ten. This sample was also put to use in a study of T cells in Graves' hyperthyroidism and ophthalmopathy.

The material was peripheral blood mononuclear cells (PBMCs), obtained at new diagnosis, from a patient treated with antithyroid drugs. These receptors were obtained from a woman between 18 and 30 years old with Graves disease. Both conserved end residues are part of each CDR3. D genes are given only for firm matches. Size tells how often a clone was seen (once, few, many) or the class of an expanded clone, and some rows leave it out.

d_call	j_call	clone_size	v_call	cdr3_nt	cdr3_aa
TRBD2	TRBJ2-7	many	TRBV20-1	TGCAGTGCATTTCGTCCGGGACTACCGACCGAGCAGTACTTC	CSAFRPGLPTEQYF
TRBD2	TRBJ2-1	many	TRBV29-1	TGCAGCGTTGAAGATCTGAGCGGGGGGGCTCGGAATGAGCAGTTCTTC	CSVEDLSGGARNEQFF
NA	TRBJ1-5	many	TRBV28	TGTGCCAGCAGTCTACCCGACGACGGTTTCAATCAGCCCCAGCATTTT	CASSLPDDGFNQPQHF
NA	TRBJ1-2	few	TRBV6-1	TGTGCCAGCAGTCGGCAGCAGGGGCCGTCGGGTGGCTACACCTTC	CASSRQQGPSGGYTF
TRBD1	TRBJ2-7	many	TRBV28	TGTGCCAGCAGTTTCGAGACAGGGAGCGAGCAGTACTTC	CASSFETGSEQYF
NA	TRBJ1-1	many	TRBV5-1	TGCGCCAGCAGCTTGGCCCTGGGAGAAGGAACTGAAGCTTTCTTT	CASSLALGEGTEAFF
TRBD1	TRBJ1-5	many	TRBV28	TGTGCCAGCAGGATACAGGGGGGCAATCAGCCCCAGCATTTT	CASRIQGGNQPQHF
NA	TRBJ1-5	many	TRBV6-1	TGTGCCAGCAGCCCCTACCTGGACCCCATCGATAGCAATCAGCCCCAGCATTTT	CASSPYLDPIDSNQPQHF
NA	TRBJ1-4	many	TRBV11-2	TGTGCCAGCAGCGTGAGGGTAAAGGGCGAAAAACTGTTTTTT	CASSVRVKGEKLFF
TRBD2	TRBJ2-5	many	TRBV27	TGTGCCAGCAGTGCCACTCCTGGACTAGCGGGAGTATTTACCAACCAAGAGACCCAGTACTTC	CASSATPGLAGVFTNQETQYF
TRBD1	TRBJ1-5	many	TRBV5-1	TGCGCCAGCAGCTTGGGGCAGGGGGCAGGACAGCCCCAGCATTTT	CASSLGQGAGQPQHF
TRBD2	TRBJ2-3	many	TRBV7-9	TGTGCCAGCAGCTGGGCGGGGGGACTGCCTAGCACAGATACGCAGTATTTT	CASSWAGGLPSTDTQYF
NA	TRBJ1-2	many	TRBV18	TGTGCCAGCTCACCCGACACGAACTATGGCTACACCTTC	CASSPDTNYGYTF
NA	TRBJ2-5	NA	TRBV29-1	TGCAGCGTTGATCCTGGGACAACGGAGACCCAGTACTTC	CSVDPGTTETQYF
TRBD2	TRBJ2-5	NA	TRBV10-3	TGTGCCATCAGTGATGCGGGAGGCGCCCAAGAGACCCAGTACTTC	CAISDAGGAQETQYF
NA	TRBJ2-3	few	TRBV6-1	TGTGCCAGCAGTGCACAGGGTATCTCAGATACGCAGTATTTT	CASSAQGISDTQYF
NA	TRBJ2-7	many	TRBV7-8	TGTGCCAGCAGCTTAAGGGCAGGGACCCCCTACGAGCAGTACTTC	CASSLRAGTPYEQYF
NA	TRBJ2-2	few	TRBV19	TGTGCCAGTAATATGCAGGGACTCCCTAACACCGGGGAGCTGTTTTTT	CASNMQGLPNTGELFF
NA	TRBJ2-2	few	TRBV2	TGTGCCAGCAGGGAGCCCCCTTTGAAGCTGTTTTTT	CASREPPLKLFF
TRBD2	TRBJ2-5	few	TRBV9	TGTGCCAGCAGCGGGGGCGGGGGACAAGAGACCCAGTACTTC	CASSGGGGQETQYF
TRBD1	TRBJ2-5	many	TRBV28	TGTGCCAGCAGTAAACGGGACAGAGCGGAGACCCAGTACTTC	CASSKRDRAETQYF
NA	TRBJ2-3	many	TRBV27	TGTGCCAGCAGTTTAGTCCTAGCACGAGCAGATACGCAGTATTTT	CASSLVLARADTQYF
TRBD1	TRBJ2-5	many	TRBV28	TGTGCCAGCAGAATACAGGGGGACGAGACCCAGTACTTC	CASRIQGDETQYF
TRBD2	TRBJ2-2	few	TRBV10-3	TGTGCCATAACTAGCGGGGGGAACACCGGGGAGCTGTTTTTT	CAITSGGNTGELFF
TRBD1	TRBJ1-4	NA	TRBV7-9	TGTGCCAGCAGCTTAGGGAGTTTTTGGGCCCAGGGGGACCTGGATGAAAAACTGTTTTTT	CASSLGSFWAQGDLDEKLFF
NA	TRBJ2-6	many	TRBV20-1	TGCAGTGCCACCGGCTCTGGGGCCAACGTCCTGACTTTC	CSATGSGANVLTF
NA	TRBJ2-2	many	TRBV10-3	TGTGCCAGCAGTTTGGGGGGAGATCTCACCGGGGAGCTGTTTTTT	CASSLGGDLTGELFF
TRBD1	TRBJ2-3	few	TRBV28	TGTGCCAGCAGTCCGGGCTGGGAAGGGGGCCCTGGGAGTACGCAGTATTTT	CASSPGWEGGPGSTQYF
NA	TRBJ2-1	many	TRBV2	TGTGCCAGCGGTGGGACTCGGGATGAGCAGTTCTTC	CASGGTRDEQFF
NA	TRBJ1-6	many	TRBV7-4	TGTGCCAGCAGCTTAGAGGGCGGGACGGATTCACCCCTCCACTTT	CASSLEGGTDSPLHF
NA	TRBJ1-2	NA	TRBV6-1	TGTGCCAGCAGTGAACAGTTCGGGCAGGCTAACTATGGCTACACCTTC	CASSEQFGQANYGYTF
NA	TRBJ2-4	NA	TRBV10-1	TGCGCCAGCAGTGAAAACAGCCGGTCCGCCAAAAACATTCAGTACTTC	CASSENSRSAKNIQYF
NA	TRBJ1-1	NA	TRBV29-1	TGCAGCGTAGGGGACAACATCTCACGCGGTGAAGCTTTCTTT	CSVGDNISRGEAFF
NA	TRBJ2-3	many	TRBV18	TGTGCCAGCTCACCAATGACGGGGGCTAGCACAGATACGCAGTATTTT	CASSPMTGASTDTQYF
NA	TRBJ1-1	NA	TRBV6-5	TGTGCCAGCAGTTCAGGGACCCCGGAAGCTTTCTTT	CASSSGTPEAFF
NA	TRBJ2-3	many	TRBV5-1	TGCGCCAGCAGCTTGGGTTCCAGCGGTAGCACAGATACGCAGTATTTT	CASSLGSSGSTDTQYF
TRBD2	TRBJ2-7	many	TRBV3-1	TGTGCCAGCAGCCAAGCCTTAGCGGGGCCCTACGAGCAGTACTTC	CASSQALAGPYEQYF
NA	TRBJ1-5	many	TRBV11-1	TGTGCCACAAGCAATCAGCCCCAGCATTTT	CATSNQPQHF
NA	TRBJ2-7	many	TRBV5-1	TGCGCCAGCAATCTCATAGGGGGGCCCGGCGAGCAGTACTTC	CASNLIGGPGEQYF
NA	TRBJ1-1	many	TRBV5-1	TGCGCCAGCAGCTTGGCATCGGACCGGCTGAACACTGAAGCTTTCTTT	CASSLASDRLNTEAFF
NA	TRBJ2-7	many	TRBV5-1	TGCGCCAGCGGGGGCTCAGAACCCTACGAGCAGTACTTC	CASGGSEPYEQYF
TRBD1	TRBJ2-2	many	TRBV28	TGTGCCAGCCTCGGACAGGGGAACACCGGGGAGCTGTTTTTT	CASLGQGNTGELFF
TRBD2	TRBJ2-5	many	TRBV24-1	TGTGCCACCAGTGATCCGTCCGGGACTAGCGGGGGCGGGGAGACCCAGTACTTC	CATSDPSGTSGGGETQYF
TRBD1	TRBJ2-4	many	TRBV2	TGTGCCAGCAGTACTCCGGACAGGGTTCTAGCCAAAAACATTCAGTACTTC	CASSTPDRVLAKNIQYF
NA	TRBJ1-1	many	TRBV7-9	TGTGCCAGCAGCTTGAATGCGGACACTGAAGCTTTCTTT	CASSLNADTEAFF
TRBD1	TRBJ2-3	NA	TRBV20-1	TGCAGTGCTAGCCTCCCCCGGACAGGTGCGGATACGCAGTATTTT	CSASLPRTGADTQYF
NA	TRBJ1-2	NA	TRBV11-2	TGTGCCAGCAGCTCAATAGGCCAGGGGTTTCATGGCTACACCTTC	CASSSIGQGFHGYTF
TRBD2	TRBJ2-1	few	TRBV6-1	TGTGCCAGCAGGTCCTACCTAGCGGGAGAGTCGAATGAGCAGTTCTTC	CASRSYLAGESNEQFF
NA	TRBJ1-5	NA	TRBV6-1	TGTGCCAGCAGTCGCAGTTATAGCAATCAGCCCCAGCATTTT	CASSRSYSNQPQHF
NA	TRBJ1-1	many	TRBV12-3/TRBV12-4	TGTGCCAGCGGCTCTTTGGAGGTGAACACTGAAGCTTTCTTT	CASGSLEVNTEAFF
NA	TRBJ2-5	many	TRBV5-1	TGTGCCAGCAGCTTGGGGAGGACGGTGTACCAAGAGACCCAGTACTTC	CASSLGRTVYQETQYF